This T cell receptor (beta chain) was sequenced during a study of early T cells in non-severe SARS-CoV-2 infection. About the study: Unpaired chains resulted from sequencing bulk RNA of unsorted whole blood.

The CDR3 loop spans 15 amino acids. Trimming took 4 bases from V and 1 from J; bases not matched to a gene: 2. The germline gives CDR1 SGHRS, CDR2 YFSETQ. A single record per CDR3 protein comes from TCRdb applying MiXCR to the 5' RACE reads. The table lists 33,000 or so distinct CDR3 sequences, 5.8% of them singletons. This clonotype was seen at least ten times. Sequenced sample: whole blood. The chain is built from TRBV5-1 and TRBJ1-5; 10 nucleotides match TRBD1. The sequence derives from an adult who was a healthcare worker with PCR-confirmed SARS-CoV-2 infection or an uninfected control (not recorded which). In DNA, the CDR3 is TGCGCCAGCAGCGTGGGACAGGGGAGCAATCAGCCCCAGCATTTT. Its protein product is CASSVGQGSNQPQHF.